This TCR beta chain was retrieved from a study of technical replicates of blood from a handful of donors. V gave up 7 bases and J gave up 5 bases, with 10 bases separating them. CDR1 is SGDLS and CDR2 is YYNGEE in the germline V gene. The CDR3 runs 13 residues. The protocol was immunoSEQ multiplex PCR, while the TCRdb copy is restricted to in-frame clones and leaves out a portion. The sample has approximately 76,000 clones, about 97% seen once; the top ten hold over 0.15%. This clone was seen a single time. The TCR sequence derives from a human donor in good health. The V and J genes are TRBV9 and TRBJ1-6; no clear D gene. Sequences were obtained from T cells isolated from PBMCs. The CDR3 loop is CASSGFNNSPLHF. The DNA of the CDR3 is TGTGCCAGCTCGGGGTTCAATAATTCACCCCTCCACTTT.